This T cell receptor (beta chain) emerged from a study of early T cells in non-severe SARS-CoV-2 infection. In the study overall: Chains stayed unpaired after sequencing of bulk RNA from unsorted whole blood.

Using its own MiXCR run on the 5' RACE reads, TCRdb lists one record per CDR3 protein. Altogether some 62,000 distinct CDR3 sequences are present, about 9.3% being singletons, with the ten largest covering 0.95% to 1.5%. Study conclusions and caveats: VDJdb matching favored anti-spike CD8 responses, missing private and CD4 specificities.

Germline V gives CDR1 SGHKS, CDR2 YYEKEE (reference sequence). Trimming cost V 2 bases and J 6 bases, with 14 bases left between them. The CDR3 has 14 amino acids. A few counts support this clonotype. Its antigen remains unidentified. V and J are TRBV5-5 and TRBJ1-2; D is undetermined. Specimen: whole blood. This TCR derives from an adult who was a healthcare worker with PCR-confirmed SARS-CoV-2 infection or an uninfected control (not recorded which). The DNA for the CDR3 is TGTGCCAGCAGCTTACGGGGAACTTCGGATGGCTACACCTTC. It specifies CASSLRGTSDGYTF.